Listed below are T cell receptor beta chains from one sample, sequenced in a study of T cell changes during pregnancy in multiple sclerosis. The repertoire was sequenced with immunoSEQ multiplex PCR; TCRdb's copy has only in-frame clones and lacks some. The sample includes tens of thousands of clones, 75% to 90% of them seen just once. The starting material was CD8+ T cells from peripheral blood mononuclear cells, obtained in the third trimester of pregnancy. The source of these receptors is a female donor with multiple sclerosis, enrolled in a pregnancy study. Each CDR3 is given with its conserved first and last residue. A D gene is named only where the DNA matches it firmly. Size is omitted from some rows. Given values are once, few, many or a class for expanded clones.

>NA|NA|TRBV7-8|TRBJ1-1
CASSWNRGLSLNTEAFF
TGTGCCAGCAGCTGGAACCGGGGACTTTCGTTGAACACTGAAGCTTTCTTT
>TRBD1|NA|TRBV5-1|TRBJ2-7
CASSPTGTGRVSEQYF
TGCGCCAGCAGCCCAACCGGGACAGGGAGAGTGAGTGAGCAGTACTTC
>TRBD1|NA|TRBV5-1|TRBJ1-1
CASSYGPGQGLTPEAFF
TGCGCCAGCAGTTACGGACCGGGACAGGGCTTGACCCCTGAAGCTTTCTTT
>NA|NA|TRBV25-1|TRBJ1-1
CASSLRLGRENTEAFF
TGTGCCAGCAGCCTAAGGCTCGGCAGGGAGAACACTGAAGCTTTCTTT
>NA|NA|TRBV12-5|TRBJ2-5
CASGFSDRRNF
TGTGCTAGTGGTTTTTCGGACAGACGAAACTTC
>TRBD2|NA|TRBV6-4|TRBJ2-1
CASSFSGSGEQFF
TGTGCCAGCAGTTTTAGCGGGAGTGGTGAGCAGTTCTTC
>NA|NA|TRBV27|TRBJ1-1
CASRSGQNTEAFF
TGTGCCAGCAGGAGTGGACAGAACACTGAAGCTTTCTTT
>TRBD1|NA|TRBV19|TRBJ1-1
CASQKRLVGTGSLNTEAFF
TGTGCCAGCCAGAAGAGGTTGGTTGGGACAGGGAGCTTGAACACTGAAGCTTTCTTT
>NA|NA|TRBV1|TRBJ1-2
CTSSVDQGLPLPCGYTF
TGCACCAGCAGCGTCGATCAGGGGCTACCCTTGCCCTGTGGCTACACCTTC
>TRBD1|NA|TRBV5-5|TRBJ1-2
CASSPQGRSYGYTF
TGTGCCAGCAGCCCACAGGGGCGAAGCTATGGCTACACCTTC
>TRBD1|few|TRBV18|TRBJ1-5
CASSPRDRDSPLSTQHF
TGTGCCAGCTCACCCCGAGACAGGGATTCTCCATTGTCGACCCAGCATTTT
>NA|NA|TRBV29-1|TRBJ2-2
CSVAGEHTGELFF
TGCAGCGTTGCCGGGGAACACACCGGGGAGCTGTTTTTT
>TRBD2|NA|TRBV10-2|TRBJ2-7
CASNPTSGREAYEQYF
TGCGCCAGCAACCCGACTAGCGGGAGGGAGGCCTACGAGCAGTACTTC
>TRBD1|NA|TRBV11-2|TRBJ2-7
CASSWDRHEQYF
TGTGCCAGCAGCTGGGACAGACACGAGCAGTACTTC
>NA|few|TRBV18|TRBJ1-3
CASSPWTDRNTIYF
TGTGCCAGCTCACCATGGACAGATAGAAACACCATATATTTT
>TRBD2|NA|TRBV30|TRBJ2-7
CAWSSLAGGEQYF
TGTGCCTGGAGTTCGCTAGCGGGGGGCGAGCAGTACTTC